This is a list of T cell receptor beta chains from one sample in a study of T cell changes during pregnancy in multiple sclerosis. Sequenced by immunoSEQ multiplex PCR; TCRdb stores in-frame clones only, minus some. The table has 83,000 or so clones, 94% seen once. Material: peripheral blood, obtained after pregnancy. The receptor source for this set is a female donor in good health, enrolled as a control in a pregnancy study. Both conserved end residues are part of each CDR3. The order of the fields is J gene, clone size, V gene, D gene, CDR3 DNA, CDR3 protein. The D gene is left open where the match is weak. For some rows the clone size is stated as once, few or many, or as a class when expanded; others skip it.

TRBJ2-5,-,TRBV27,-,TGTGCCAGCCGAGCGGGACATCAAGAGACCCAGTACTTC,CASRAGHQETQYF
TRBJ2-1,-,TRBV5-6,TRBD2,TGTGCCAGCAGCTTGGGACCGGGACTAGCGTTGAATGAGCAGTTCTTC,CASSLGPGLALNEQFF
TRBJ1-5,few,TRBV27,-,TGTGCCAGCAGTGCAGTAGCGGGAAATCAGCCCCAGCATTTT,CASSAVAGNQPQHF
TRBJ2-7,once,TRBV11-2,TRBD1,TGTGCCAGCAGCTCCAAAAGAGACAGGGCCTACGAGCAGTACTTC,CASSSKRDRAYEQYF
TRBJ2-3,once,TRBV21-1,-,TGTGCCAGCAGCAATCCCGGTCGGTCCGTAGCGGGACCTTCCACAGATACGCAGTATTTT,CASSNPGRSVAGPSTDTQYF
TRBJ1-4,-,TRBV5-1,TRBD1,TGCGCCAGCAGCTTGGACGTGACAGGGGGTGAAAAACTGTTTTTT,CASSLDVTGGEKLFF
TRBJ2-2,-,TRBV16,TRBD1,TGTGCCAGCAGCGACGACAGGGGGCAGAGCACCGGGGAGCTGTTTTTT,CASSDDRGQSTGELFF
TRBJ2-7,once,TRBV28,-,TGTGCCAGCAGCCCACCCAAGCGCTACGAGCAGTACTTC,CASSPPKRYEQYF
TRBJ2-5,-,TRBV6-5,-,TGTGCCACGAGTCAGGGCACCCAGTACTTC,CATSQGTQYF
TRBJ2-3,once,TRBV18,TRBD2,TGTGCCAGCCGGCGGGAGGGCACAGATACGCAGTATTTT,CASRREGTDTQYF
TRBJ2-2,-,TRBV7-6,TRBD2,TGTGCCAGCAGCCTTGAGGCGGGAGGGGTTACCGGGGAGCTGTTTTTT,CASSLEAGGVTGELFF
TRBJ2-1,-,TRBV9,-,TGTGCCAGCAGCGTAGGGGTAGCGGTCGATAACTACAATGAGCAGTTCTTC,CASSVGVAVDNYNEQFF
TRBJ1-4,-,TRBV6-5,TRBD1,TGTGCCAGCAGTTACTCAGGGCAGGGGGGTGAAAAACTGTTTTTT,CASSYSGQGGEKLFF
TRBJ2-7,-,TRBV29-1,TRBD1,TGCAGCGGACAGGGAACCTACGAGCAGTACTTC,CSGQGTYEQYF
TRBJ2-5,-,TRBV5-1,TRBD2,TGCGCCAGCAGCTTGCTAGCGGGAGTTGGGAAAGAGACCCAGTACTTC,CASSLLAGVGKETQYF
TRBJ2-3,-,TRBV6-1,TRBD2,TGTGCCAGCAGTGATCCGCGGGCTAGCGGAGGATACACAGATACGCAGTATTTT,CASSDPRASGGYTDTQYF
TRBJ2-5,-,TRBV9,-,TGTGCCAGCAGCGTCGGGGGACAGAAAGAGACCCAGTACTTC,CASSVGGQKETQYF
TRBJ1-5,-,TRBV6-6,TRBD1,TGTGCCAGCAGTTCGACAGGGGTGGGCAATCAGCCCCAGCATTTT,CASSSTGVGNQPQHF
TRBJ2-5,-,TRBV12-5,TRBD1,TGTGCTAGTGGACGAGGGGGCTCCGAGACCCAGTACTTC,CASGRGGSETQYF
TRBJ2-7,-,TRBV7-2,TRBD2,TGTGCCAGCAGCTTAAGGGCTACTAGCGGGAGGGAGGTCTCCTACGAGCAGTACTTT,CASSLRATSGREVSYEQYF
TRBJ1-1,-,TRBV5-1,-,TGCGCCAGCAGCGTGGGACGGACCAGTCCTGAGGGCACTGAAGCTTTCTTT,CASSVGRTSPEGTEAFF
TRBJ1-4,-,TRBV4-1,-,TGCGCCAGCAGCCAAGTCGGGTACGGCGAAAAACTGTTTTTT,CASSQVGYGEKLFF
TRBJ1-5,-,TRBV10-3,-,TGTGCCATCAGTAAGGGGCCCGATAGCAATCAGCCCCAGCATTTT,CAISKGPDSNQPQHF